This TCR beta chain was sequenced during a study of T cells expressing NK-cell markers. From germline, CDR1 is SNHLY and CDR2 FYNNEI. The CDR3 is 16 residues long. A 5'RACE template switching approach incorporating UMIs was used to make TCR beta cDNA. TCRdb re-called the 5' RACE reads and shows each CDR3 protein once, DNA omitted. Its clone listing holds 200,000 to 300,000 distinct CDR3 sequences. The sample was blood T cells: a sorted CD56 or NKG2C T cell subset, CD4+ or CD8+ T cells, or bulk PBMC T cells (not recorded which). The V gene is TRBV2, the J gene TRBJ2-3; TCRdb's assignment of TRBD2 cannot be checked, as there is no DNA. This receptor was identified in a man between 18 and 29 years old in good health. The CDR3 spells CASSTGTSGKRDTQYF.